Following are 25 T cell receptor beta chains from one sample sequenced in a study of CD8+ T cells in alopecia areata. Extraction of RNA preceded its reverse transcription into cDNA, which served as the sequencing template. TCRdb keeps only in-frame clones here, not all; method: immunoSEQ multiplex PCR. The sample records some 170,000 clones, 67% being singletons. Sequenced here: CD8+ T cells sorted from blood, sampled at week 0. These receptors were obtained from a human donor with alopecia areata.

The V gene is TRBV25-1, the J gene TRBJ2-1, with 10 nucleotides matching TRBD2. The CDR3 totals 11 residues. The germline CDR1 and CDR2 sequences are MGHDK and SYGVNS. Losses at the gene ends were 8 bases for V and 10 bases for J; bases not matched to a gene: 2. CDR3 in DNA: TGTGCCAGCGCTAGCGGGGGAGAGCAGTTCTTC. Amino acid sequence: CASASGGEQFF. The complete variable domain, with remaining parts taken from reference TRBV25-1 and TRBJ2-1, reads EADIYQTPRYLVIGTGKKITLECSQTMGHDKMYWYQQDPGMELHLIHYSYGVNSTEKGDLSSESTVSRIRTEHFPLTLESARPSHTSQYLCASASGGEQFFGPGTRLTVL.

The DNA for the CDR3 is TGTGCCAGCAGCTCATTCGGGACAGAGGATGAAAAACTGTTTTTT. Its protein is CASSSFGTEDEKLFF. The gene calls are TRBV7-6 and TRBJ1-4, with 7 bases matching TRBD1. Germline loops: CDR1 SGHVS, CDR2 FNYEAQ. The CDR3 spans 15 residues. After removal of 4 bases from V and 6 bases from J, the junction contained 8 bases not matched to a gene.

V usage is TRBV27 and J usage is TRBJ2-6; D is uncertain. The CDR3 length is 15 residues. V was clipped by 6 bases and J by 4 bases, with 13 bases between them. Germline V gene lookup returns CDR1 MNHEY and CDR2 SMNVEV (reference sequence). Written as DNA, the CDR3 is TGTGCCAGCAGAGTCTTCTCTACGGGGGCCAACGTCCTGACTTTC. This gives the protein CASRVFSTGANVLTF.

The genes are TRBV27 and TRBJ2-7, with D perhaps matching TRBD2 (7 bases). CDR1 and CDR2 (germline): MNHEY, SMNVEV (reference sequence). The V end lost 2 bases, the J end lost 7 bases, and 15 bases lay between the germline ends. The CDR3 has 14 amino acids. CDR3 DNA: TGTGCCAGCAGTTTAGGGGGGGCGCGTTTTGAGCAGTACTTC. Its translation: CASSLGGARFEQYF.

On this clone: A much larger clone is a single base away; this may be a read error. The chain recombines TRBV9 with TRBJ1-1; no reliable D call. Trimming took off 4 bases at V and 4 bases at J, with 5 bases between the two ends. The germline gives CDR1 SGDLS, CDR2 YYNGEE. The CDR3 is 11 residues long. The CDR3 region has the DNA TGTGCCAGCAGCCCCGCCACTGAAGCTTTCTTT. It encodes CASSPATEAFF.

The chain combines TRBV25-1 with TRBJ2-7; D is possibly TRBD1 (6 bases). Germline CDR1 MGHDK, CDR2 SYGVNS. The CDR3 is 11 amino acids. Trimming stripped 8 bases from V and 3 bases from J, with 8 bases between. The CDR3 protein is CASGTSYEQYF. In DNA, the CDR3 is TGTGCCAGCGGGACAAGCTACGAGCAGTACTTC.

In this sample, this clone turned up a few times. The rearrangement joins TRBV19 to TRBJ1-2; D gene unclear. Germline V gene data show CDR1 as LNHDA and CDR2 as SQIVND (reference sequence). The V end lost 6 bases, the J end lost 7 bases, and 9 bases lay between the germline ends. This CDR3 comprises 11 residues. This CDR3 is CASRGYGGYTF. DNA for the CDR3: TGTGCCAGTAGGGGGTACGGTGGCTACACCTTC.

The J gene is TRBJ1-2, the V gene TRBV2; the D is unclear. The CDR3 spans 11 residues. Trimming took off 6 bases at V and 8 bases at J, with 10 bases between the two ends. Germline CDR1 reads SNHLY; CDR2 reads FYNNEI. The CDR3 region has the DNA TGTGCCAGCAGGGACGGAGGGGGCTACACCTTC. Translated: CASRDGGGYTF.

This rearrangement joins TRBV6-5 to TRBJ2-7, with D possibly matching TRBD2 (5 bases). The CDR3 is made up of 13 amino acids. Germline loops: CDR1 MNHEY, CDR2 SVGAGI. The CDR3 nucleotides are TGTGCAACGATCCGGACGGGGAACTACGAGCAGTACTTC. Encoded protein: CATIRTGNYEQYF.

The chain links TRBV29-1 to TRBJ2-7, with 9 bases lining up with TRBD1. Trimming took 3 bases from V and 4 from J; bases not matched to a gene: 13. Germline V CDR1 and CDR2: SQVTM, ANQGSEA. CDR3 length: 16 amino acids. CDR3 nucleotide sequence: TGCAGCGTTGATGGGACAGGGACCGAGTCAGAATACGAGCAGTACTTC. Amino acids: CSVDGTGTESEYEQYF.

On this clone: At one boundary the junction diverges from the germline segment, which might be a read error. The chain couples TRBV7-7 to TRBJ1-5; 9 nucleotides agree with TRBD1. Germline loops: CDR1 SSHAT, CDR2 FNYEAQ (reference sequence). The CDR3 extends over 19 amino acids. The CDR3 reads CASSLDRDRAKNSNQPQHF. The CDR3 coding sequence is TGTGCTAGCAGCTTAGATCGGGACAGGGCTAAAAATAGCAATCAGCCCCAGCATTTT.

The chain links TRBV5-6 to TRBJ2-2; D may be TRBD1 or TRBD2 (6 bases each). The germline V gene has CDR1 SGHDT and CDR2 YYEEEE. This CDR3 region has 16 residues. V was clipped by 2 bases and J by 2 bases, with 13 bases between them. The CDR3 coding sequence is TGTGCCAGCAGCTTTCGGCCCGGGGGCAACACCGGGGAGCTGTTTTTT. Residues: CASSFRPGGNTGELFF. The entire variable domain, with the rest obtained from reference TRBV5-6 and TRBJ2-2, is as follows: DAGVTQSPTHLIKTRGQQVTLRCSPKSGHDTVSWYQQALGQGPQFIFQYYEEEERQRGNFPDRFSGHQFPNYSSELNVNALLLGDSALYLCASSFRPGGNTGELFFGEGSRLTVL.

The chain has TRBV2 and TRBJ2-2, with TRBD1 as a possible D gene (5 bases). The CDR3 covers 16 residues. Germline V gene lookup returns CDR1 SNHLY and CDR2 FYNNEI. Trimming removed 7 bases at V and 7 bases at J, with 22 bases between. Here the CDR3 DNA reads TGTGCCAGCACCCTTTTAGGCTCCCACCAGGGCGGGGAGCTGTTTTTT. It yields the protein CASTLLGSHQGGELFF. Full variable domain (rest looked up from reference TRBV2 and TRBJ2-2): EPEVTQTPSHQVTQMGQEVILRCVPISNHLYFYWYRQILGQKVEFLVSFYNNEISEKSEIFDDQFSVERPDGSNFTLKIRSTKLEDSAMYFCASTLLGSHQGGELFFGEGSRLTVL.

The sample holds a few counts of this clone. The chain is built from TRBV27 and TRBJ1-1; 7 nucleotides align to TRBD1. Germline V gene data show CDR1 as MNHEY and CDR2 as SMNVEV (reference sequence). V lost 9 bases and J lost 3; bases outside the gene matches: 10. The CDR3 length is 14 residues. This CDR3 reads CASSNRGQYTEAFF. The CDR3 coding sequence is TGTGCCAGTTCGAATAGGGGGCAATACACTGAAGCTTTCTTT.

In this sample, this clone turned up a few times. The chain carries TRBV5-1 and TRBJ2-7; D gene ambiguous. Trimming pared 4 bases from V and 1 base from J, leaving 3 bases between. Germline assignment: CDR1 SGHRS and CDR2 YFSETQ. This CDR3 is 11 amino acids long. CDR3 protein: CASSPSYEQYF. In DNA, the CDR3 is TGCGCCAGCAGCCCTTCCTACGAGCAGTACTTC.

The chain carries TRBV6-5 and TRBJ2-1, with D perhaps matching TRBD1 (6 bases). This CDR3 region has 13 residues. Germline CDR1 MNHEY, CDR2 SVGAGI. V lost 5 bases to trimming and J lost 7 bases, with 12 bases between them. CDR3 nucleotides: TGTGCCAGCAGTACCCACAGGGCTAATGAGCAGTTCTTC. Amino acid sequence: CASSTHRANEQFF.

The chain is built from TRBV7-8 and TRBJ2-4; 8 bases are a match to TRBD2. This CDR3 is built from 14 residues. Germline trimming cut 2 bases from V and 4 bases from J; bases unmatched to any gene: 1. Per the germline V gene, CDR1 is SGHVS and CDR2 is FQNEAQ. In nucleotides, the CDR3 is TGTGCCAGCAGCTTATCGGGGGGGAAAAACATTCAGTACTTC. Translating it yields CASSLSGGKNIQYF.

The CDR3 bases are TGTGCCAGCAGGGCGACAGGGCCCCACGAGCAGTACTTC. Its protein is CASRATGPHEQYF. The rearrangement joins TRBV27 to TRBJ2-7; 7 positions agree with TRBD1. V trimming: 6 bases; J trimming: 5 bases; junction bases outside the gene matches: 7. The CDR3 runs 13 residues. From germline, CDR1 is MNHEY and CDR2 SMNVEV (reference sequence).

Remarks on this clone: A junction end diverges from the germline sequence, so it may reflect a read error. The chain recombines TRBV7-7 with TRBJ2-3; 8 bases line up with TRBD1. The CDR3 is made up of 15 amino acids. Germline CDR1 and CDR2: SSHAT and FNYEAQ (reference sequence). CDR3 in DNA: TGTGCTAGCAGCTTATCGCAGGGGGCGGCAGATACGCAGTATTTT. Translating it yields CASSLSQGAADTQYF.

The V gene is TRBV13, the J gene TRBJ2-3, with no clear D. CDR3 size: 14 residues. From germline, CDR1 is PRHDT and CDR2 FYEKMQ (reference sequence). The V gene lost 5 bases and the J gene lost 1 base, with 10 bases spanning the gap. Written as DNA, the CDR3 is TGTGCCAGCAGCCTGCCGGCCCGCACAGATACGCAGTATTTT. Translating gives CASSLPARTDTQYF.

The count of this clone is one. The chain combines TRBV15 with TRBJ2-2; D ambiguous. The CDR3 is 13 amino acids. In germline, CDR1 is LNHNV, CDR2 YYDKDF (reference sequence). Trimming left V 0 bases short and J 5 bases short, with 4 bases between. The CDR3 DNA reads TGTGCCACCAGCAGAGATAGGACCGGGGAGCTGTTTTTT. Protein product: CATSRDRTGELFF.

This clone was observed a few times. The chain carries TRBV13 and TRBJ1-4; D gene ambiguous. The CDR3 runs 14 residues. CDR1 and CDR2 from the germline V gene are PRHDT and FYEKMQ (reference sequence). Trimming removed 5 bases at V and 8 bases at J, with 15 bases between. CDR3 coding DNA: TGTGCCAGCAGCCTCGAGCGGGATGGCGAAAAACTGTTTTTT. Amino acids: CASSLERDGEKLFF.

The chain uses TRBV13 and TRBJ1-5, with 8 bases identical to TRBD1. The CDR3 runs 14 residues. CDR1 PRHDT and CDR2 FYEKMQ come from the germline V gene (reference sequence). V shed 3 bases, J shed 5 bases, and the junction held 3 bases outside the gene matches. The CDR3 sequence: CASSFNRGDQPQHF. Written as DNA, the CDR3 is TGTGCCAGCAGCTTTAACAGGGGGGATCAGCCCCAGCATTTT.

The CDR3 loop is CASRPGLAGGQFF. The CDR3 bases are TGTGCCAGTAGACCAGGACTAGCGGGGGGGCAGTTCTTC. The chain joins TRBV19 to TRBJ2-1, with 14 bases aligning to TRBD2. This CDR3 is built from 13 residues. With 6 bases clipped from V and 12 bases from J, the junction kept 4 bases outside the gene matches. CDR1 and CDR2 from the germline V gene are LNHDA and SQIVND (reference sequence).

The chain combines TRBV6-5 with TRBJ2-1; TRBD1 matches 7 bases. Trimming removed 8 bases from V and 2 bases from J; junction bases left unmatched: 6. The germline V gene encodes CDR1 MNHEY and CDR2 SVGAGI. CDR3 length: 14 residues. Here the CDR3 reads CASARQGAYNEQFF. For the CDR3, the DNA is TGTGCCAGCGCCCGACAGGGAGCCTACAATGAGCAGTTCTTC.